These T cell receptor beta chains were read from a single sample in a study of blood T cell repertoires in COVID-19. Produced via immunoSEQ multiplex PCR; TCRdb's table is partial and in-frame only. The sample includes about 200,000 clones, around 90% of them seen just once. Sequences were obtained from peripheral blood. These receptors were taken from a man between 60 and 75 years old with acute or convalescent COVID-19. Both conserved end residues are trimmed from each CDR3. A D gene is named only where the DNA matches it firmly.

TRBD1	TRBV2	TRBJ1-2	ASSEVRGGDGYT
TRBD1	TRBV28	TRBJ2-5	ASIAWDRGSQETQY
TRBD1	TRBV2	TRBJ1-2	ASSERRDRGKGYT
NA	TRBV28	TRBJ1-2	ASSSPDGYT
TRBD1	TRBV7-2	TRBJ2-5	ASSPDRGRETQY
NA	TRBV24-1	TRBJ2-7	ATSDLGQLNLEQY
NA	TRBV2	TRBJ2-7	ASRVDRPNYEQY
NA	TRBV5-1	TRBJ1-6	ASSLAGDTARSSYNSPLH
NA	TRBV19	TRBJ2-2	ASSWGVGELF
NA	TRBV6-5	TRBJ1-1	ASYRVNTEAF
TRBD2	TRBV6-1	TRBJ2-7	ASSAILAGGDYEQY
TRBD1	TRBV7-2	TRBJ1-2	ASSSPGGAGYGYT
TRBD1	TRBV11-2	TRBJ2-5	ASSHPKSGTGAGETQY
NA	TRBV7-9	TRBJ2-2	ASSLGREWLF
TRBD1	TRBV7-9	TRBJ1-5	ASSLDLGGQPQH
NA	TRBV5-1	TRBJ2-3	ASSTGTDTQY
NA	TRBV7-2	TRBJ1-5	ASSPRIGEYSNQPQH
NA	TRBV3-1/TRBV3-2	TRBJ2-1	ASTTYQGSYNEQF
TRBD1	TRBV18	TRBJ2-7	ASSPNAGTGPYEQY
NA	TRBV2	TRBJ1-2	ASRQVAGYT
TRBD1	TRBV30	TRBJ1-1	AWDRGPMNTEAF
TRBD1	TRBV7-2	TRBJ1-2	ASSTRTGATNYGYT
NA	TRBV9	TRBJ2-6	ASSPQGFSSGANVLT
NA	TRBV28	TRBJ1-5	ASSTPGAGNQPQH